Below are 16 T cell receptor beta chains sequenced from a single sample in a study of preoperative IRX-2 immunotherapy in early breast cancer (dated by TCRdb to about 2019). Library method: the immunoSEQ multiplex PCR assay. TCRdb limited this immuneACCESS table to in-frame rearrangements with V and J called. A share of clones is missing; checked studies link under half to unresolved V genes, and the rest is unexplained. Within this sample are about 740 clones, with more than 60% of them counted one time only. Around 13% of the sample is in the top ten clones. The sample's treatment or condition label is to be understood as: preoperative locoregional IRX-2 cytokine immunotherapy. Sequencing was performed on tumor tissue, taken after IRX-2 immunotherapy. Receptors originate from a human donor with breast cancer.

A few counts support this clone. The rearrangement links TRBV19 to TRBJ2-3, with 7 bases aligning to TRBD2. V lost 5 bases to trimming and J lost 3 bases; unmatched junction nucleotides: 2. The CDR3 is 13 amino acids. Germline lookup yields CDR1 LNHDA and CDR2 SQIVND (reference sequence). CDR3 DNA sequence: TGTGCCAGTAGTGGCGGGAGAACAGATACGCAGTATTTT. It encodes CASSGGRTDTQYF.

This clone showed up just once. CDR3 residues: CASSVPSYRGYEQYF. The CDR3 region has the DNA TGTGCCAGCAGTGTTCCGTCGTACAGGGGCTACGAGCAGTACTTC. The V call is TRBV6-8, the J call TRBJ2-7, with 7 bases aligning to TRBD1. The CDR3 is made up of 15 amino acids. CDR1 is MNHGY and CDR2 is SAAAGT in the germline V gene. The V segment lost 5 bases and the J segment 3 bases; nucleotides outside the gene matches: 10.

This clone was seen a few times. This sequence joins TRBV6-8 and TRBJ1-1; D gene unclear. The CDR3 length is 12 residues. Germline V gene data show CDR1 as MNHGY and CDR2 as SAAAGT. Trimming stripped 6 bases from V and 1 base from J, with 6 bases between. DNA of the CDR3: TGTGCCAGCAGACAGTGGAACACTGAAGCTTTCTTT. Its translation is CASRQWNTEAFF.

The chain is built from TRBV6-8 and TRBJ2-7; 9 bases are a match to TRBD1. From germline, CDR1 is MNHGY and CDR2 SAAAGT. CDR3 length: 15 residues. J lost 2 bases, V lost 6 bases, and 8 bases had no gene match. CDR3 sequence reads: CASREQGAVTYEQYF. The CDR3 DNA reads as TGTGCCAGCAGAGAACAGGGGGCCGTAACCTACGAGCAGTACTTC.

V gene TRBV18 combines with J gene TRBJ1-1, with D possibly matching TRBD1 (5 bases). This CDR3 contains 14 residues. The germline V and J ends were trimmed by 6 bases and 3 bases, with 14 bases remaining between them. The germline gives CDR1 KGHSH, CDR2 LQKENI. The chain's CDR3 is CASSPGLGDTEAFF. The CDR3 DNA sequence: TGTGCCAGCTCCCCGGGTTTAGGGGACACTGAAGCTTTCTTT.

V and J are TRBV5-1 and TRBJ2-3; 12 nucleotides agree with TRBD2. V shed 2 bases, J shed 2 bases, and the junction held 3 bases outside the gene matches. Looked up from germline, CDR1 is SGHRS and CDR2 is YFSETQ. This CDR3 region has 16 residues. CDR3 nucleotide sequence: TGCGCCAGCAGCTTAAGGACTAGCGGGATCACAGATACGCAGTATTTT. Protein sequence: CASSLRTSGITDTQYF.

The CDR3 DNA reads TGTGCCAGTACTACTAGCGCCGGGGAGCTGTTTTTT. This gives the protein CASTTSAGELFF. This chain connects TRBV19 to TRBJ2-2; TRBD2 matches 7 bases. V was clipped by 7 bases and J by 6 bases; unmatched bases: 2. This CDR3 region has 12 residues. From germline, CDR1 is LNHDA and CDR2 SQIVND (reference sequence).

The chain uses TRBV1 and TRBJ2-1. TRBV1 has pseudogene status. There are 17 residues in the CDR3. The DNA for the CDR3 is TGCGCCAGCAGCCAGAACCCTTCGACCTGGACCCACAATGAGCAGTTCTTC. Amino acid sequence: CASSQNPSTWTHNEQFF.

V gene TRBV7-6 combines with J gene TRBJ2-5; D remains ambiguous. CDR1 is SGHVS and CDR2 is FNYEAQ in the germline V gene. CDR3 length equals 17 residues. V dropped 2 bases and J dropped 4 bases, with 20 bases sitting between them. Here the CDR3 DNA reads TGTGCCAGCAGCTTAACAGTATCCAGCCTTGCCCCAGAGACCCAGTACTTC. Its translation: CASSLTVSSLAPETQYF.

The rearrangement joins TRBV11-3 to TRBJ2-7; D call uncertain. Trimming stripped 5 bases from V and 5 bases from J, with 16 bases between. Germline CDR1 SGHNT, CDR2 YENEEA. The CDR3 extends over 14 amino acids. This CDR3 reads CASSPDGSLDEQYF. The CDR3 region has the DNA TGTGCCAGCAGCCCCGACGGGTCCTTGGACGAGCAGTACTTC.

V usage is TRBV19 and J usage is TRBJ1-2; D is undetermined. In germline, CDR1 is LNHDA, CDR2 SQIVND (reference sequence). Trimming shortened V by 5 bases and J by 10 bases, and 11 bases separated the two germline ends. The CDR3 spans 11 residues. The CDR3 region has the DNA TGTGCCAGTAGTTTCTCGACATTCTACACCTTC. It encodes CASSFSTFYTF.

V usage is TRBV10-3 and J usage is TRBJ2-5; 12 nucleotides match TRBD2. V was pared by 2 bases and J by 5 bases, with 6 bases of the junction left unmatched. The CDR3 consists of 16 residues. Per the germline V gene, CDR1 is ENHRY and CDR2 is SYGVKD. The CDR3 loop reads CAISETSGGRSETQYF. The CDR3 bases are TGTGCCATCAGTGAGACTAGCGGGGGGCGATCGGAGACCCAGTACTTC.

This clone is categorized as large. The rearrangement uses TRBV19 and TRBJ1-5; tentatively, D is TRBD1 (6 bases). V was trimmed by 10 bases and J by 9 bases, leaving 19 bases between them. The CDR3 is made up of 13 amino acids. Germline lookup yields CDR1 LNHDA and CDR2 SQIVND (reference sequence). CDR3 in DNA: TGTGCCACAGGGGACGCCGAACTTGGGCCCCAGCATTTT. Translated, it gives CATGDAELGPQHF.

This clone came up once. The V and J genes are TRBV5-1 and TRBJ2-7, with 10 bases fitting TRBD2. The CDR3 length is 17 residues. From germline, CDR1 is SGHRS and CDR2 YFSETQ. V shed 4 bases and J 3 bases; nucleotides not matched to a gene: 13. CDR3: CASSPRTSGQSYYEQYF. DNA for the CDR3: TGCGCCAGCAGCCCAAGGACTAGCGGACAATCGTACTACGAGCAGTACTTC.

This chain uses TRBV11-3 with TRBJ2-1; tentative D call: TRBD1 (5 bases). CDR1 and CDR2 (germline): SGHNT, YENEEA. The CDR3 has 14 amino acids. V lost 2 bases and J lost 3, with 8 bases in between. DNA of the CDR3: TGTGCCAGCAGCTTACAGGGCTTCTACAATGAGCAGTTCTTC. This encodes CASSLQGFYNEQFF.

This clone was found once. The J gene is TRBJ2-3, the V gene TRBV5-1; D is undetermined. V was cut by 4 bases and J by 1 base, with 13 bases left in between. CDR1 and CDR2 from the germline V gene are SGHRS and YFSETQ. CDR3 length: 15 residues. Here the CDR3 reads CASSPAPTGTDTQYF. CDR3 coding DNA: TGCGCCAGCAGCCCAGCCCCGACTGGCACAGATACGCAGTATTTT.